Listed below are T cell receptor beta chains from one sample, sequenced in a study of early T cells in non-severe SARS-CoV-2 infection. TCRdb used MiXCR to reprocess the 5' RACE reads, holding one entry per CDR3 protein. This repertoire shows about 63,000 distinct CDR3 sequences, 10% to 15% found once; its top ten account for around 4.5%. The sequenced sample consisted of whole blood. Receptors were obtained from an adult who was a healthcare worker with PCR-confirmed SARS-CoV-2 infection or an uninfected control (not recorded which). Both conserved end residues are part of each CDR3. The order of the fields is J gene, clone size, D gene, V gene, CDR3 DNA, CDR3 protein. The D gene is left open where the match is weak. The size of a clone is reported for some rows only, either as once, few or many, or as a class for expanded clones.

>TRBJ1-2|many|TRBD1|TRBV6-6
TGTGCCAGCAGTTACGAGCCGGACAGGGGATATGGCTACACCTTC
CASSYEPDRGYGYTF
>TRBJ1-6|-|-|TRBV6-5
TGTGCCAGCAGTTCCCTTTCCCGACCGGGAGGAGGTTCACCCCTCCACTTT
CASSSLSRPGGGSPLHF
>TRBJ2-1|many|TRBD1|TRBV9
TGTGCCAGCAGCGTAGGACAGGGGGCTGTAAATGAGCAGTTCTTC
CASSVGQGAVNEQFF
>TRBJ2-1|many|-|TRBV11-2
TGTGCCAGCAGCCACTCCCGGAGCTCCTACAATGAGCAGTTCTTC
CASSHSRSSYNEQFF
>TRBJ1-5|many|-|TRBV7-2
TGTGCCAGCAGCCCGGGACAAAATCAGCCCCAGCATTTT
CASSPGQNQPQHF
>TRBJ2-7|-|-|TRBV10-3
TGTGCCATCAGTGAAAGTGACAGCTCCTACGAGCAGTACTTC
CAISESDSSYEQYF
>TRBJ1-1|few|TRBD1|TRBV6-5
TGTGCCAGCACTACAGGGGGCATCACTGAAGCTTTCTTT
CASTTGGITEAFF
>TRBJ1-1|-|-|TRBV11-1
TGTGCCAGCAGCTCCGGACGGGAGAACACTGAAGCTTTCTTT
CASSSGRENTEAFF
>TRBJ1-5|-|-|TRBV10-3
TGTGCCATCAGTGAGCGGGGAACGGCCCAGCATTTT
CAISERGTAQHF
>TRBJ1-2|-|TRBD1|TRBV27
TGTGCCAGCAGTCCGAGACAGGGCATTAATGGCTACACCTTC
CASSPRQGINGYTF
>TRBJ2-6|many|TRBD1|TRBV12-3/TRBV12-4
TGTGCCAGCAGCCAACGGACAGGGGGCGCTTCTGGGGCCAACGTCCTGACTTTC
CASSQRTGGASGANVLTF
>TRBJ2-1|many|TRBD2|TRBV7-6
TGTGCCAGCAGCTCCCATAGCGGGGTTGTCTACAATGAGCAGTTCTTC
CASSSHSGVVYNEQFF
>TRBJ1-6|-|-|TRBV5-4
TGTGCCAGCAGCTTGGGGAGCTCCTATAATTCACCCCTCCACTTT
CASSLGSSYNSPLHF
>TRBJ2-7|few|TRBD2|TRBV11-2
TGTGCCAGCAGCTTAAGACTAGCGGGCGAGCAGTACTTC
CASSLRLAGEQYF
>TRBJ2-7|many|-|TRBV7-9
TGTGCCAGCAGCTTAGATGGGGGCGCCTCCTACGAGCAGTACTTC
CASSLDGGASYEQYF
>TRBJ2-1|-|-|TRBV3-1
TGTGCCAGCAGCCAAGGCAAACTTCACCAGTTCTTC
CASSQGKLHQFF
>TRBJ1-1|-|TRBD1|TRBV20-1
TGCAGTGCTAGAGATCAGGGGGGAACTATGGGCACTGAAGCTTTCTTT
CSARDQGGTMGTEAFF
>TRBJ2-1|many|TRBD2|TRBV5-8
TGTGCCAGCAGCCTGGGACTAGCGGTGTACAATGAGCAGTTCTTC
CASSLGLAVYNEQFF
>TRBJ1-1|many|-|TRBV29-1
TGCAGCGGCTTACGGAGAAACACTGAAGCTTTCTTT
CSGLRRNTEAFF
>TRBJ2-5|-|TRBD1|TRBV7-2
TGTGCCAGCAGCCCCCCGAGGACAGGTCTAGAGACCCAGTACTTC
CASSPPRTGLETQYF
>TRBJ1-2|many|TRBD1|TRBV3-1
TGTGCCAGCAGCCCGGGACAGAGCTATGGCTACACCTTC
CASSPGQSYGYTF
>TRBJ1-4|many|-|TRBV7-9
TGTGCCAGCAGCTCCCAGGGGTTTGGTGAAAAACTGTTTTTT
CASSSQGFGEKLFF
>TRBJ2-3|many|TRBD1|TRBV27
TGTGCCAGCTGCGGCCAGGGGGCCTGGACAGATACGCAGTATTTT
CASCGQGAWTDTQYF
>TRBJ1-2|few|-|TRBV7-2
TGTGCCAGCAGCCTGCTCGAGACAGATTACTATGGCTACACCTTC
CASSLLETDYYGYTF
>TRBJ1-2|few|-|TRBV7-2
TGTGCCAGCAGCCCAACAGGGAAAGCTAACTATGGCTACACCTTC
CASSPTGKANYGYTF
>TRBJ1-2|many|-|TRBV5-8
TGTGCCAGCAGCTTGCGAACGGACTATGGCTACACCTTC
CASSLRTDYGYTF
>TRBJ1-2|many|-|TRBV5-4
TGTGCCAGCAGCTTGGAACCGATAGCCAACTATGGCTACACCTTC
CASSLEPIANYGYTF
>TRBJ2-3|many|TRBD2|TRBV9
TGTGCCAGCAGCGTAGAAGTGGCTAGCGGGGGGGCAGGCGATACGCAGTATTTT
CASSVEVASGGAGDTQYF
>TRBJ2-1|-|-|TRBV6-6
TGTGCCAGCTCCTACTCGGGACATTACAATGAGCAGTTCTTC
CASSYSGHYNEQFF
>TRBJ1-1|many|-|TRBV7-2
TGTGCCAGCAGCTTATCACAGGGCGCTGAAGCTTTCTTT
CASSLSQGAEAFF
>TRBJ1-2|many|TRBD1|TRBV11-2
TGTGCCAGCAGATCTACAGGGGGCTATGGCTACACCTTC
CASRSTGGYGYTF
>TRBJ1-1|-|-|TRBV29-1
TGCAGCGTTCATACACATAATACGGATGAAGCTTTCTTT
CSVHTHNTDEAFF
>TRBJ2-1|many|-|TRBV11-2
TGTGCCAGCAGGGGGAACCGACTTGAGAATGAGCAGTTCTTC
CASRGNRLENEQFF
>TRBJ1-5|many|-|TRBV4-3
TGCGCCAGCAGCCAAGATACGTCGGAGGGATATCAGCCCCAGCATTTT
CASSQDTSEGYQPQHF
>TRBJ1-1|many|-|TRBV7-9
TGTGCCAGCAGCCCCCGTGCAAAGGGGTGGGATGAAGCTTTCTTT
CASSPRAKGWDEAFF
>TRBJ1-2|few|TRBD1|TRBV4-2
TGTGCCAGCGGTAGGGACAGGGGTTATGGCTACACCTTC
CASGRDRGYGYTF
>TRBJ1-2|few|-|TRBV11-2
TGTGCCAGCAGCTTAGTCGGCGGGAACTATGGCTACACCTTC
CASSLVGGNYGYTF
>TRBJ1-1|many|-|TRBV12-3/TRBV12-4
TGTGCCAGCAGTTTAAGGAGGGACACTGAAGCTTTCTTT
CASSLRRDTEAFF
>TRBJ1-2|many|-|TRBV20-1
TGCAGTGCTAGAGGGGGAGTGCCTAACTATGGCTACACCTTC
CSARGGVPNYGYTF
>TRBJ2-1|many|TRBD2|TRBV6-2/TRBV6-3
TGTGCCAGCAGTTACTACACGGGGGGGCTAAACTCCTACAATGAGCAGTTCTTC
CASSYYTGGLNSYNEQFF